This section outlines one TCR beta chain sequence together with its context. Its antigen is still unknown. A much larger clone lies one base from this, so it may be a read error. A read error is likely, as this CDR3 ends without the conserved phenylalanine or tryptophan. The data were obtained in a study of breast tumors, draining lymph nodes, adjacent tissues. General study points: Data fit most tumor T cells coming from lymph node, expanding in tumor. Tumor and nontumor repertoires were significantly more similar in luminal-like than in basal-like breast cancer. Tumor T cell lymph node origin was a supported hypothesis, not proven.

TCRdb analysed the multiplex PCR reads with MiXCR anew, one entry per CDR3 protein. The sample carries about 220,000 distinct CDR3 sequences, approximately 36% recorded once. The CDR3 is made up of 12 amino acids. V shed 3 bases and J shed 7 bases, with 7 bases lying between them. Breast cancer patients provided tissue from their axillary draining lymph nodes. Sequencing input: axillary lymph node tissue. V usage is TRBV12-3 or TRBV12-4 and J usage is TRBJ2-1, with D unclear. The TCR sequence derives from a female donor with breast cancer. Some clones in this sample may be carry-over from other donors' samples. Here the CDR3 reads CASSFWGNEQFL. The CDR3 DNA reads TGTGCCAGCAGTTTTTGGGGAAATGAGCAGTTCCTC.